This TCR beta chain is from a study of shared clonotypes between healthy human individuals. Every contributor of samples was a Caucasian grown-up residing in Nashville, Tennessee. Template for every sorted-subset replicate PCR totaled 150 to 250 ng DNA, approximately 30,000 T cell genomes. Using immunoSEQ multiplex PCR, the repertoire was profiled, and TCRdb retains in-frame clones only, with some absent. The sample shows 2 million to 3 million clones, approximately 93% of them seen only once. The germline V and J ends were trimmed by 0 bases and 1 base, with 6 bases remaining between them. The CDR3 extends over 14 amino acids. The germline V gene has CDR1 SGDLS and CDR2 YYNGEE. As concerns this clone: In the same sample, other DNA sequences code for this CDR3.

The material sequenced was naive CD4+ T cells from PBMCs. Subset in this sample: CD45RA+ positively selected. The chain uses TRBV9 and TRBJ2-3; no clear D gene. The source of this sequence is a man aged 18 to 30 in good health. Some clones in this sample may be carry-over from other donors' samples. The DNA for the CDR3 is TGTGCCAGCAGCGTAGTCGCCCGCACAGATACGCAGTATTTT. The encoded protein is CASSVVARTDTQYF.